This is a list of T cell receptor beta chains from one sample in a study of T cell repertoires in ileal Crohn's disease. The protocol was immunoSEQ multiplex PCR, while the TCRdb copy is restricted to in-frame clones and leaves out a portion. The sample shows about 6,900 clones, 75% to 85% of them seen only once. Sample: ileal tissue. The origin of the receptors is an adult with Crohn's disease. Each CDR3 is given with its conserved first and last residue. The D gene is left open where the match is weak. Size is stated for part of the rows, as once, few or many counts, or as a class when the clone is expanded.

cdr3_length: 13; j_call: TRBJ1-4; d_call: NA; clone_size: NA; v_call: TRBV29-1; cdr3_nt: TGCAGCGTTCGACAGGCGGTTAATGAAAAACTGTTTTTT; cdr3_aa: CSVRQAVNEKLFF
cdr3_length: 14; j_call: TRBJ2-7; d_call: NA; clone_size: few; v_call: TRBV7-6; cdr3_nt: TGTGCCAGCAGCCCCCCGGCGGGCGCTCCCGGGCAGTACTTC; cdr3_aa: CASSPPAGAPGQYF
cdr3_length: 16; j_call: TRBJ1-4; d_call: TRBD1; clone_size: NA; v_call: TRBV4-3; cdr3_nt: TGCGCCAGCAGCCAACGTGGGACAGGGGGCTATGAAAAACTGTTTTTT; cdr3_aa: CASSQRGTGGYEKLFF
cdr3_length: 13; j_call: TRBJ2-1; d_call: NA; clone_size: NA; v_call: TRBV5-6; cdr3_nt: TGTGCCAGTGGGCAGGGGCTATACAATGAGCAGTTCTTC; cdr3_aa: CASGQGLYNEQFF
cdr3_length: 15; j_call: TRBJ2-3; d_call: TRBD1; clone_size: NA; v_call: TRBV28; cdr3_nt: TGTGCCAGCAGTTTTTTGGGACAGGGACAGGATACGCAGTATTTT; cdr3_aa: CASSFLGQGQDTQYF
cdr3_length: 14; j_call: TRBJ2-7; d_call: NA; clone_size: NA; v_call: TRBV5-6; cdr3_nt: TGTGCCAGCAGCTTGGGACGGGATGGCTACGAGCAGTACTTC; cdr3_aa: CASSLGRDGYEQYF
cdr3_length: 14; j_call: TRBJ2-1; d_call: TRBD2; clone_size: NA; v_call: TRBV2; cdr3_nt: TGTGCCAGCAGTATAGCGGGAGATACCACTGAGCAGTTCTTC; cdr3_aa: CASSIAGDTTEQFF
cdr3_length: 13; j_call: TRBJ2-3; d_call: TRBD2; clone_size: NA; v_call: TRBV6-1; cdr3_nt: TGTGCCAGCGAGCGGGATAACACAGATACGCAGTATTTT; cdr3_aa: CASERDNTDTQYF
cdr3_length: 15; j_call: TRBJ2-7; d_call: NA; clone_size: NA; v_call: TRBV5-1; cdr3_nt: TGCGCCAGCAGCTTTACGGCAGGGGACTCCTACGAGCAGTACTTC; cdr3_aa: CASSFTAGDSYEQYF
cdr3_length: 13; j_call: TRBJ2-1; d_call: NA; clone_size: NA; v_call: TRBV19; cdr3_nt: TGTGCCAGTAGGACCTTAGGGGGATGGGAGCAGTTCTTC; cdr3_aa: CASRTLGGWEQFF
cdr3_length: 14; j_call: TRBJ2-3; d_call: TRBD1; clone_size: NA; v_call: TRBV6-1; cdr3_nt: TGTGCCAGCAAACTACAGGGGGGCACAGATACGCAGTATTTT; cdr3_aa: CASKLQGGTDTQYF
cdr3_length: 11; j_call: TRBJ1-2; d_call: NA; clone_size: NA; v_call: TRBV5-1; cdr3_nt: TGCGCCAGCGAGGCGAACCGCATTTACACCTTC; cdr3_aa: CASEANRIYTF
cdr3_length: 16; j_call: TRBJ2-4; d_call: TRBD1; clone_size: NA; v_call: TRBV11-1; cdr3_nt: TGTGCCAGCAGCCCCCGGACAGGGGGCGCCAAAAACATTCAGTACTTC; cdr3_aa: CASSPRTGGAKNIQYF
cdr3_length: 14; j_call: TRBJ1-1; d_call: TRBD1; clone_size: NA; v_call: TRBV6-5; cdr3_nt: TGTGCCAGCAGTTCAGGGGGGTCGAACACTGAAGCTTTCTTT; cdr3_aa: CASSSGGSNTEAFF
cdr3_length: 15; j_call: TRBJ2-2; d_call: NA; clone_size: NA; v_call: TRBV27; cdr3_nt: TGTGCCAGCAGTTTATTTACTACAGGGACCGGGGAGCTGTTTTTT; cdr3_aa: CASSLFTTGTGELFF
cdr3_length: 14; j_call: TRBJ2-1; d_call: NA; clone_size: once; v_call: TRBV19; cdr3_nt: TGTGCCACCGCCTCGGGACTCCTGAGGTTGGAGCAGTTCTTC; cdr3_aa: CATASGLLRLEQFF
cdr3_length: 13; j_call: TRBJ2-7; d_call: TRBD2; clone_size: few; v_call: TRBV2; cdr3_nt: TGTGCCAGCGAGGGACTAGCGGGAGACGAGCAGTACTTC; cdr3_aa: CASEGLAGDEQYF
cdr3_length: 16; j_call: TRBJ2-2; d_call: TRBD2; clone_size: NA; v_call: TRBV6-6; cdr3_nt: TGTGCCAGCAGTTTTCAAGGACTAGTGGGATCCGGGGAGCTGTTTTTT; cdr3_aa: CASSFQGLVGSGELFF
cdr3_length: 15; j_call: TRBJ2-1; d_call: TRBD1; clone_size: few; v_call: TRBV5-1; cdr3_nt: TGCGCCAGCAGCCTGGGACAGGGAGAGAACAATGAGCAGTTCTTC; cdr3_aa: CASSLGQGENNEQFF
cdr3_length: 16; j_call: TRBJ2-5; d_call: TRBD2; clone_size: NA; v_call: TRBV7-6; cdr3_nt: TGTGCCAGCAGTCACGGACTAGCGGGAGTGCAAGAGACCCAGTACTTC; cdr3_aa: CASSHGLAGVQETQYF
cdr3_length: 16; j_call: TRBJ1-6; d_call: TRBD1; clone_size: NA; v_call: TRBV6-5; cdr3_nt: TGTGCCAGCAGTTACTATGCCAGGGGGACGAATTCACCCCTCCACTTT; cdr3_aa: CASSYYARGTNSPLHF
cdr3_length: 15; j_call: TRBJ2-7; d_call: TRBD2; clone_size: NA; v_call: TRBV5-1; cdr3_nt: TGCGCCAGCAGCTCCAGACTAGCGGGAGTATCCGAGCAGTACTTC; cdr3_aa: CASSSRLAGVSEQYF
cdr3_length: 14; j_call: TRBJ1-2; d_call: TRBD1; clone_size: NA; v_call: TRBV5-1; cdr3_nt: TGCGCCAGCAGCCTGGTTGGACAGGCATATGGCTACACCTTC; cdr3_aa: CASSLVGQAYGYTF
cdr3_length: 14; j_call: TRBJ2-1; d_call: TRBD2; clone_size: NA; v_call: TRBV6-5; cdr3_nt: TGTGCCAGCAGGGGACTAGCCCTTGCAAATGAGCAGTTCTTC; cdr3_aa: CASRGLALANEQFF
cdr3_length: 18; j_call: TRBJ1-5; d_call: NA; clone_size: NA; v_call: TRBV11-3; cdr3_nt: TGTGCCAGCAGCTTCGATTGTTGTCCAATCTATAGCAATCAGCCCCAGCATTTT; cdr3_aa: CASSFDCCPIYSNQPQHF
cdr3_length: 13; j_call: TRBJ2-7; d_call: TRBD2; clone_size: NA; v_call: TRBV7-7; cdr3_nt: TGTGCTAGCAGCTTAGGGACTAATTACGAGCAGTACTTC; cdr3_aa: CASSLGTNYEQYF
cdr3_length: 15; j_call: TRBJ2-1; d_call: TRBD1; clone_size: NA; v_call: TRBV7-9; cdr3_nt: TGTGCCAGCAGCTTTACGGCAGGGGGCCGCAATGAGCAGTTCTTC; cdr3_aa: CASSFTAGGRNEQFF
cdr3_length: 15; j_call: TRBJ1-1; d_call: TRBD1; clone_size: NA; v_call: TRBV11-3; cdr3_nt: TGTGCCAGCAGCTCACAAACTGGACAGGGCCATGAAGCTTTCTTT; cdr3_aa: CASSSQTGQGHEAFF
cdr3_length: 15; j_call: TRBJ1-2; d_call: TRBD1; clone_size: NA; v_call: TRBV27; cdr3_nt: TGTGCCAGCAGTTTCGGCAGGGGGTTAGGCTATGGCTACACCTTC; cdr3_aa: CASSFGRGLGYGYTF
cdr3_length: 16; j_call: TRBJ2-2; d_call: TRBD2; clone_size: NA; v_call: TRBV6-6; cdr3_nt: TGTGCCAGCAGAGGTATAGCGGGAGCCAACACCGGGGAGCTGTTTTTT; cdr3_aa: CASRGIAGANTGELFF
cdr3_length: 16; j_call: TRBJ1-6; d_call: TRBD1; clone_size: NA; v_call: TRBV30; cdr3_nt: TGTGCCTGGAGTGTAGACCCGGACAGGTCCTCGGCACCCCTCCACTTT; cdr3_aa: CAWSVDPDRSSAPLHF
cdr3_length: 14; j_call: TRBJ1-1; d_call: NA; clone_size: NA; v_call: TRBV18; cdr3_nt: TGTGCCAGCTCGCATCATGAAAGGGGCACTGAAGCTTTCTTT; cdr3_aa: CASSHHERGTEAFF
cdr3_length: 14; j_call: TRBJ2-5; d_call: NA; clone_size: NA; v_call: TRBV5-8; cdr3_nt: TGTGCCAGCAGCTTGCTTTCCCAGCAAGAGACCCAGTACTTC; cdr3_aa: CASSLLSQQETQYF
cdr3_length: 15; j_call: TRBJ1-5; d_call: NA; clone_size: once; v_call: TRBV19; cdr3_nt: TGTGCCAGTAGTATGGCTCAGGGAAGGGCTCAGCCCCAGCATTTT; cdr3_aa: CASSMAQGRAQPQHF
cdr3_length: 15; j_call: TRBJ2-3; d_call: TRBD1; clone_size: NA; v_call: TRBV7-8; cdr3_nt: TGTGCCAGCAGCCGTGGGACAGGGCGAACAGATACGCAGTATTTT; cdr3_aa: CASSRGTGRTDTQYF
cdr3_length: 12; j_call: TRBJ2-1; d_call: NA; clone_size: NA; v_call: TRBV7-2; cdr3_nt: TGTGCCAGCAGCCAAAGGGGGGGAGAGCAGTTCTTC; cdr3_aa: CASSQRGGEQFF
cdr3_length: 14; j_call: TRBJ2-3; d_call: TRBD2; clone_size: NA; v_call: TRBV11-3; cdr3_nt: TGTGCCAGCAGCGTAGCGGGAGCGCGAGATACGCAGTATTTT; cdr3_aa: CASSVAGARDTQYF
cdr3_length: 13; j_call: TRBJ2-3; d_call: NA; clone_size: NA; v_call: TRBV2; cdr3_nt: TGTGCCAGCACCTTCGGACTGCTTGCTCGGTCGTATTTT; cdr3_aa: CASTFGLLARSYF
cdr3_length: 16; j_call: TRBJ1-1; d_call: NA; clone_size: NA; v_call: TRBV5-8; cdr3_nt: TGTGCCAGCGGTTCAGGGGCCCCTTTAATGAACACTGAAGCTTTCTTT; cdr3_aa: CASGSGAPLMNTEAFF
cdr3_length: 15; j_call: TRBJ2-5; d_call: TRBD2; clone_size: NA; v_call: TRBV19; cdr3_nt: TGTGCCAGTAGACTAGCGGGAGGAGGGTATGAGACCCAGTACTTC; cdr3_aa: CASRLAGGGYETQYF
cdr3_length: 13; j_call: TRBJ1-1; d_call: TRBD1; clone_size: NA; v_call: TRBV7-9; cdr3_nt: TGTGCCAGCAGCCTCGGGACAGGACAGGGAGCTTTCTTT; cdr3_aa: CASSLGTGQGAFF
cdr3_length: 13; j_call: TRBJ1-4; d_call: TRBD1; clone_size: NA; v_call: TRBV5-1; cdr3_nt: TGCGCCAGCCGGAACAGGGGTAATGAAAAACTGTTTTTT; cdr3_aa: CASRNRGNEKLFF
cdr3_length: 13; j_call: TRBJ2-7; d_call: TRBD2; clone_size: few; v_call: TRBV28; cdr3_nt: TGTGCCAGCAGCCAAGCGGGAGTTGGCGAGCAGTACTTC; cdr3_aa: CASSQAGVGEQYF
cdr3_length: 13; j_call: TRBJ1-2; d_call: NA; clone_size: once; v_call: TRBV18; cdr3_nt: TGTGCCAGCTCACCAACGCGGGGCTATGGCTACACCTTC; cdr3_aa: CASSPTRGYGYTF
cdr3_length: 14; j_call: TRBJ2-2; d_call: NA; clone_size: NA; v_call: TRBV27; cdr3_nt: TGTGCCAGCTCTCGACTAGCGAACACCGGGGAGCTGTTTTTT; cdr3_aa: CASSRLANTGELFF
cdr3_length: 15; j_call: TRBJ1-2; d_call: NA; clone_size: few; v_call: TRBV6-5; cdr3_nt: TGTGCCAGCCATCAAGAATATCGGGGGGCGGGTGGCTACACCTTC; cdr3_aa: CASHQEYRGAGGYTF
cdr3_length: 15; j_call: TRBJ2-3; d_call: TRBD1; clone_size: NA; v_call: TRBV5-1; cdr3_nt: TGCGCCAGCAGCTGGGACAGCAAAAGGGTAGATACGCAGTATTTT; cdr3_aa: CASSWDSKRVDTQYF
cdr3_length: 15; j_call: TRBJ1-2; d_call: TRBD1; clone_size: NA; v_call: TRBV7-9; cdr3_nt: TGTGCCAGCAGCCCCCGACAGGGAATTAACTATGGCTACACCTTC; cdr3_aa: CASSPRQGINYGYTF
cdr3_length: 15; j_call: TRBJ1-5; d_call: NA; clone_size: NA; v_call: TRBV7-8; cdr3_nt: TGTGCCAGCAGCCCACTGGGGCGGAACAATCAGCCCCAGCATTTT; cdr3_aa: CASSPLGRNNQPQHF
cdr3_length: 15; j_call: TRBJ2-5; d_call: TRBD2; clone_size: NA; v_call: TRBV7-2; cdr3_nt: TGTGCCAGCAGCAGGACTAGGTACCTCCAAGAGACCCAGTACTTC; cdr3_aa: CASSRTRYLQETQYF
cdr3_length: 15; j_call: TRBJ2-1; d_call: NA; clone_size: NA; v_call: TRBV19; cdr3_nt: TGTGCCAGTAGTATGGGGACTCATCTGTACAATGAGCAGTTCTTC; cdr3_aa: CASSMGTHLYNEQFF
cdr3_length: 14; j_call: TRBJ2-7; d_call: NA; clone_size: few; v_call: TRBV2; cdr3_nt: TGTGCCAGCATACCAAGGGGCACCTCCTACGAGCAGTACTTC; cdr3_aa: CASIPRGTSYEQYF